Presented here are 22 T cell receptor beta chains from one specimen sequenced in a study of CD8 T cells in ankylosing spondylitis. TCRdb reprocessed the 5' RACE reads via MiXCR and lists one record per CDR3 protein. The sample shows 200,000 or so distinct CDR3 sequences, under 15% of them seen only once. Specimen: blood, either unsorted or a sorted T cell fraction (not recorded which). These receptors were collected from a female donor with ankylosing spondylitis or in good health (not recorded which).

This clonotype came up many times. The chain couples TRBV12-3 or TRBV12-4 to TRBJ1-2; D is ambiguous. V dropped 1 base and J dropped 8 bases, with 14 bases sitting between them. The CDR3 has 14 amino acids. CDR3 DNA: TGTGCCAGCAGTTTAGATTGGAGGAGCAAAGGCTACACCTTC. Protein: CASSLDWRSKGYTF.

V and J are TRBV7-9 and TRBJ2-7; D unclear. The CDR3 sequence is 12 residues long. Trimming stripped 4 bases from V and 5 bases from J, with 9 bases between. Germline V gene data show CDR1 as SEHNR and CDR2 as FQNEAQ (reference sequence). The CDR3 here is CASSYRLDEQYF. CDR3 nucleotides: TGTGCCAGCAGCTACCGCCTCGACGAGCAGTACTTC.

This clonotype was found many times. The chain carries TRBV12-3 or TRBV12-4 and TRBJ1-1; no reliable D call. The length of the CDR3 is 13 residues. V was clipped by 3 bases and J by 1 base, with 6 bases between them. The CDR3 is CASSFGENTEAFF. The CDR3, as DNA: TGTGCCAGCAGTTTCGGCGAGAACACTGAAGCTTTCTTT.

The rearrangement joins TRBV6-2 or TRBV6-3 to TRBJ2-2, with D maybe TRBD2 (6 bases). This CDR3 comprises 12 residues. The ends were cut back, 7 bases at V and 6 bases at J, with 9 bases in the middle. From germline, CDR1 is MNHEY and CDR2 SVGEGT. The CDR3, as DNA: TGTGCCAGCAACCGACTAGCCGGGGAGCTGTTTTTT. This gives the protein CASNRLAGELFF.

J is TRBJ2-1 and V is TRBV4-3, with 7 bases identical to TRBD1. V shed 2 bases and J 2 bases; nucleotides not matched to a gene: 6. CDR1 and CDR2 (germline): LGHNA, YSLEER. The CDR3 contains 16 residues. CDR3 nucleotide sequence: TGCGCCAGCAGCCAAATTGGACAGGACGCCTACAATGAGCAGTTCTTC. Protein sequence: CASSQIGQDAYNEQFF.

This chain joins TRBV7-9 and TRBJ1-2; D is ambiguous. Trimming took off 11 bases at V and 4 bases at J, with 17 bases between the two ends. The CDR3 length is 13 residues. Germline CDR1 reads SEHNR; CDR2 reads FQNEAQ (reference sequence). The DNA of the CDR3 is TGTGCCGGCGGGTCACCGTGGGGCTATGGCTACACCTTC. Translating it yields CAGGSPWGYGYTF.

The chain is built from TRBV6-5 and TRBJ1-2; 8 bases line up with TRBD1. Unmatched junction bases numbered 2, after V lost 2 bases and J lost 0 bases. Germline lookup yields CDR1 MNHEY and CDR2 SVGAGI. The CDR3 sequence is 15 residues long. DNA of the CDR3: TGTGCCAGCAGTTACACACAGGGGGCTAACTATGGCTACACCTTC. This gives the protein CASSYTQGANYGYTF.

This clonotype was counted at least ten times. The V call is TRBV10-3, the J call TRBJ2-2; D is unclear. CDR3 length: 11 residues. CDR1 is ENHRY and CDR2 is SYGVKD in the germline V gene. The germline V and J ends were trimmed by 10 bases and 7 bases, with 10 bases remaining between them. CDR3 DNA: TGTGCCACCCATTCTTTCGGGGAGCTGTTTTTT. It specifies CATHSFGELFF.

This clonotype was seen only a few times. DNA for the CDR3: TGCAGTGCAAAACGGGCTAGCGGGGACTACAATGAGCAGTTCTTC. This translates into CSAKRASGDYNEQFF. V gene TRBV20-1 combines with J gene TRBJ2-1, with 9 bases matching TRBD2. The germline CDR1 and CDR2 sequences are DFQATT and SNEGSKA (reference sequence). V was clipped by 6 bases and J by 3 bases; unmatched bases: 9. The CDR3 spans 15 residues.

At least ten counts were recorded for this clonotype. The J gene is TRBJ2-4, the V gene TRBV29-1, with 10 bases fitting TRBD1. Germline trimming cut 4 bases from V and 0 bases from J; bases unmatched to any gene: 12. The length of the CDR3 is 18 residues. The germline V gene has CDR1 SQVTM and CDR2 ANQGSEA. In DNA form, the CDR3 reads TGCAGCGTTGTTGGGGGACAGGGGTCGACCGTAGCCAAAAACATTCAGTACTTC. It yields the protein CSVVGGQGSTVAKNIQYF.

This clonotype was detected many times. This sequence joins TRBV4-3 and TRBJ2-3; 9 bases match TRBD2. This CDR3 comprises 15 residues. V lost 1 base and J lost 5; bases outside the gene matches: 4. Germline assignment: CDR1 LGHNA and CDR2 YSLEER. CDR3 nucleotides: TGCGCCAGCAGCCAAGGGGGTAGCGGGAGAGATACGCAGTATTTT. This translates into CASSQGGSGRDTQYF.

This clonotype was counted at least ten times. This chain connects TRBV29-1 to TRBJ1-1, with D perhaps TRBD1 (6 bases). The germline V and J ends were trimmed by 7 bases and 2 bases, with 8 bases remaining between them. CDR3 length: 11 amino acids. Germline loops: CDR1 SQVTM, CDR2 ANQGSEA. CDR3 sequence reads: CSGGHNTEAFF. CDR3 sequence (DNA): TGCAGCGGGGGGCATAACACTGAAGCTTTCTTT.

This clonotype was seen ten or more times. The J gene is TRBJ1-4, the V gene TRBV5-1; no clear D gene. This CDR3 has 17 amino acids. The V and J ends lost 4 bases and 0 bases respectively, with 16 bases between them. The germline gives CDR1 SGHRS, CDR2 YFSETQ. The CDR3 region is CASSPTQRIPTNEKLFF. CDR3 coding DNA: TGCGCCAGCAGCCCTACTCAACGAATCCCAACTAATGAAAAACTGTTTTTT.

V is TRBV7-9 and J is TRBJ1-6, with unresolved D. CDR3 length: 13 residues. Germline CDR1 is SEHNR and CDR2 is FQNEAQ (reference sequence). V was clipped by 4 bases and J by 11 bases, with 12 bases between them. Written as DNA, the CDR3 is TGTGCCAGCAGCTGGGAGGGTAGGACACCCCTCCACTTT. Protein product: CASSWEGRTPLHF.

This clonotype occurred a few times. This CDR3 is CASSLRRGSYEQYF. The CDR3 nucleotides read TGTGCCAGCAGCTTACGTCGGGGATCCTACGAGCAGTACTTC. The chain combines TRBV11-3 with TRBJ2-7; weak D call: TRBD2 (5 bases). The V gene's germline CDR1 is SGHNT and CDR2 YENEEA. Trimming pared 2 bases from V and 1 base from J, leaving 9 bases between. This CDR3 has 14 amino acids.

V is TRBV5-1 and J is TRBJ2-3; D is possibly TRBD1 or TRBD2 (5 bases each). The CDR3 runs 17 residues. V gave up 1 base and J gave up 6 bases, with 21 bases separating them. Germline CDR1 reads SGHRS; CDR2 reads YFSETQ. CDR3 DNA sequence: TGCGCCAGCAGCTTGTTTCCGGGACGCGATGGTAGGGATACGCAGTATTTT. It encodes CASSLFPGRDGRDTQYF.

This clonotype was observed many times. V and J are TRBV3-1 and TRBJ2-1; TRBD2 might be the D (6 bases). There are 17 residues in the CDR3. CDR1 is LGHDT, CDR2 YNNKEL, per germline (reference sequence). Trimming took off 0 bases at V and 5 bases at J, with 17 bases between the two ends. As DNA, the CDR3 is TGTGCCAGCAGCCAAGATCGGACGGGAGTGAGCGACAATGAGCAGTTCTTC. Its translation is CASSQDRTGVSDNEQFF.

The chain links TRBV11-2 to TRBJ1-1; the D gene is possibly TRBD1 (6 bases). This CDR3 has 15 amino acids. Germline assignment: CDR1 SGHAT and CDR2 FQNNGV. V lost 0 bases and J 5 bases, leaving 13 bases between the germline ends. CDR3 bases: TGTGCCAGCAGCTTAGAATCAGGGGTCGGGACTGAAGCTTTCTTT. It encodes CASSLESGVGTEAFF.

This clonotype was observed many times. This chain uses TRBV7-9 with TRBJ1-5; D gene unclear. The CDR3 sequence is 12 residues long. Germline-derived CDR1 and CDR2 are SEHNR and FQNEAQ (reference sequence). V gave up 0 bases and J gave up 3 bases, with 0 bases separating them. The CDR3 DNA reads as TGTGCCAGCAGCTTAGCCAATCAGCCCCAGCATTTT. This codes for CASSLANQPQHF.

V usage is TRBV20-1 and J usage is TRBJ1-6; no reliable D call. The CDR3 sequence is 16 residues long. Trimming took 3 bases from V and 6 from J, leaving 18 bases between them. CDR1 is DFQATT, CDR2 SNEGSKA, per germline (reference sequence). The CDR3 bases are TGCAGTGCTAGGCCCCAAGCTACGACTCCTAATTCACCCCTCCACTTT. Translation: CSARPQATTPNSPLHF.

The CDR3 loop reads CASSNRVSYEQYF. In nucleotides, the CDR3 is TGTGCCAGCAGCAACAGGGTGTCCTACGAGCAGTACTTC. The genes are TRBV7-2 and TRBJ2-7; D might be TRBD1 (6 bases). Trimming removed 5 bases from V and 1 base from J, with 9 bases in between. The germline gives CDR1 SGHTA, CDR2 FQGNSA. The CDR3 spans 13 residues.

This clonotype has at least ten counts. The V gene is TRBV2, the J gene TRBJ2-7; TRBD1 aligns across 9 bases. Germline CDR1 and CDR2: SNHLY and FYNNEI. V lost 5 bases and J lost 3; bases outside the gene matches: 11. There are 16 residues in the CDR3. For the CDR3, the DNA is TGTGCCAGCAGTTCACAACAGGGGGCAGGGGGCTACGAGCAGTACTTC. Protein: CASSSQQGAGGYEQYF.